Sequencing of this T cell receptor beta chain was carried out in a study of blood T cell repertoires in COVID-19. Study-level information: The cDNA or gDNA used as material had been derived from T cells, B-cell-depleted T cells, or PBMCs.

The table lists this clone with a few counts. Clones were read by immunoSEQ multiplex PCR, and TCRdb kept only the in-frame ones, dropping some. Among about 160,000 clones, 70% to 90% were seen once, and the ten largest hold roughly 4%. The CDR3 runs 14 residues. The germline gives CDR1 SNHLY, CDR2 FYNNEI. V lost 4 bases and J 1 base, leaving 7 bases between the germline ends. The chain joins TRBV2 to TRBJ2-2; D is perhaps TRBD1 (6 bases). The TCR originated in a woman aged 70 to 79 with acute or convalescent COVID-19. The sequenced sample was peripheral blood. The CDR3 is CASSVQGNTGELFF. The CDR3, as DNA: TGTGCCAGCAGTGTACAGGGGAACACCGGGGAGCTGTTTTTT.